This T cell receptor beta chain was documented in a study of cytomegalovirus exposure and HLA in healthy donors. Study-wide findings and caveats: Several of the most significant clusters were apparently associated with common viral pathogens in a later analysis. Specificity of three CMV-associated chains for CMV antigens was verified in vitro. Later on, an analysis tied around 17,000 TCR beta sequences to HLA alleles at 0.05 false discovery rate.

Turning to this clone: Antigen: not known.

Amplification used 60 Vbeta primers and 13 Jbeta primers. Produced via immunoSEQ multiplex PCR; TCRdb's table is partial and in-frame only. The sample includes tens of thousands of clones, approximately 88% of them seen just once. The clonotype originates from a man aged 18 to 29 in good health and CMV-seronegative. Sequencing was carried out using PBMCs.

The CDR3 DNA follows: TGTGCCAGCAAGTCGTGGAGTTGGGGAGACACTGAAGCTTTCTTT. Translating gives CASKSWSWGDTEAFF. The chain combines TRBV13 with TRBJ1-1; D gene unclear. The germline CDR1 and CDR2 sequences are PRHDT and FYEKMQ (reference sequence). CDR3 length: 15 amino acids. Trimming took 7 bases from V and 3 from J, leaving 18 bases between them.